A single sample is the source of the 24 T cell receptor beta chains below, sequenced in a study of T cell responses to AZD1222 COVID-19 vaccine. Clones were sequenced by immunoSEQ multiplex PCR, and TCRdb holds only the in-frame ones, with some missing. The table has around 78,000 clones, roughly 90% seen once. The sequenced sample was peripheral blood, obtained 28 days after the second AZD1222 dose. The receptors here all came from an adult who received the AZD1222 COVID-19 vaccine.

The chain uses TRBV2 and TRBJ1-2; no definite D call. The CDR3 runs to 14 residues. Germline V gene sequence: CDR1 SNHLY, CDR2 FYNNEI. Trimming removed 8 bases at V and 3 bases at J, with 16 bases between. The CDR3 DNA reads TGTGCCAGCTTTTACCGGTCCGGGGACTATGGCTACACCTTC. Translating it yields CASFYRSGDYGYTF.

This clone was counted a few times. The chain's CDR3 is CASTQGQTNTEAFF. In DNA form, the CDR3 reads TGCGCCAGCACTCAGGGACAGACGAACACTGAAGCTTTCTTT. V and J are TRBV4-1 and TRBJ1-1, with TRBD1 matching over 7 bases. CDR1 is MGHRA, CDR2 YSYEKL, per germline. V lost 7 bases, J lost 1 base, and 6 bases stayed unmatched. This CDR3 region has 14 residues.

The CDR3 loop is CASSLSDSYEQYF. CDR3 sequence (DNA): TGTGCCAGCAGCCTAAGCGACTCCTACGAGCAGTACTTC. The gene calls are TRBV12-3 or TRBV12-4 and TRBJ2-7, with unresolved D. V was cut by 6 bases and J by 0 bases, with 9 bases left in between. This CDR3 is built from 13 residues.

V is TRBV20-1 and J is TRBJ1-1; 7 bases map to TRBD1. The V gene's germline CDR1 is DFQATT and CDR2 SNEGSKA (reference sequence). The CDR3 is made up of 16 amino acids. Trimming removed 3 bases from V and 8 bases from J; junction bases left unmatched: 18. The DNA for the CDR3 is TGCAGTGCTAGTGGGGCCCATACGACAGGGTTCTCCGAAGCTTTCTTT. Protein product: CSASGAHTTGFSEAFF.

In this sample, this clone turned up once. This rearrangement joins TRBV19 to TRBJ2-5; TRBD2 matches 8 bases. The germline CDR1 and CDR2 sequences are LNHDA and SQIVND (reference sequence). The CDR3 runs 15 residues. The V and J ends lost 7 bases and 2 bases, in that order; junction bases with no gene match: 9. For the CDR3, the DNA is TGTGCCAGTAACGGGGGGGCTAGCGGACAAGAGACCCAGTACTTC. Amino acid sequence: CASNGGASGQETQYF.

The J gene is TRBJ2-6, the V gene TRBV4-1; tentatively, D is TRBD2 (5 bases). The germline gives CDR1 MGHRA, CDR2 YSYEKL. Trimming took off 4 bases at V and 1 base at J, with 11 bases between the two ends. This CDR3 is 16 amino acids long. The CDR3 sequence is CASSPEGASGANVLTF. The DNA for the CDR3 is TGCGCCAGCAGCCCAGAGGGAGCATCTGGGGCCAACGTCCTGACTTTC.

This chain connects TRBV7-3 to TRBJ2-3; TRBD2 matches at 10 bases. Germline V gene data show CDR1 as SGHTA and CDR2 as FQGTGA. Unmatched junction bases numbered 17, after V lost 4 bases and J lost 4 bases. This CDR3 comprises 19 residues. The CDR3: CASSSSPQRGGPSADTQYF. The CDR3 DNA is TGTGCCAGCAGCTCCTCCCCTCAGCGGGGGGGCCCTAGCGCAGATACGCAGTATTTT.

The chain combines TRBV6-5 with TRBJ2-7, with D unclear. CDR3 length: 14 residues. The germline V gene has CDR1 MNHEY and CDR2 SVGAGI. The V and J ends lost 3 bases and 4 bases respectively, with 13 bases between them. The CDR3 reads CASSYSDGPYEQYF. CDR3 sequence (DNA): TGTGCCAGCAGTTATTCAGATGGGCCGTACGAGCAGTACTTC.

This sequence joins TRBV6-2 or TRBV6-3 and TRBJ1-5; D might be TRBD1 (5 bases). Germline CDR1 reads MNHEY; CDR2 reads SVGEGT. The CDR3 has 16 amino acids. Trimming pared 0 bases from V and 3 bases from J, leaving 12 bases between. As DNA, the CDR3 is TGTGCCAGCAGTTACTCGGCAGGGTGGGACAATCAGCCCCAGCATTTT. Translation gives CASSYSAGWDNQPQHF.

This clone was seen only once. The chain has TRBV6-5 and TRBJ2-5; TRBD2 is a possible D gene (5 bases). The V end was cut by 1 base, the J end by 4 bases, with 13 bases between. CDR1 is MNHEY, CDR2 SVGAGI, per germline. This CDR3 is 15 amino acids long. Here the CDR3 DNA reads TGTGCCAGCAGTTACTACCAGAGGGCGGGAGAGACCCAGTACTTC. The encoded protein is CASSYYQRAGETQYF.

This chain uses TRBV6-5 with TRBJ1-4; D is ambiguous. The CDR3 has 14 amino acids. V was clipped by 5 bases and J by 5 bases, with 12 bases between them. The germline V gene encodes CDR1 MNHEY and CDR2 SVGAGI. The CDR3 is CASSPGLQNEKLFF. In nucleotides, the CDR3 is TGTGCCAGCAGTCCGGGCCTACAGAATGAAAAACTGTTTTTT.

The genes are TRBV7-6 and TRBJ2-3; D call uncertain. The length of the CDR3 is 15 residues. Germline CDR1 reads SGHVS; CDR2 reads FNYEAQ. The V end lost 0 bases, the J end lost 1 base, and 8 bases lay between the germline ends. CDR3 sequence: CASSLAARGTDTQYF. CDR3 nucleotide sequence: TGTGCCAGCAGCTTAGCCGCTCGGGGCACAGATACGCAGTATTTT.

The J gene is TRBJ1-5, the V gene TRBV6-5; 9 nucleotides match TRBD1. V gave up 6 bases and J gave up 7 bases; unmatched junction bases: 4. This CDR3 is built from 13 residues. Per germline, CDR1 MNHEY and CDR2 SVGAGI. The CDR3 nucleotides read TGTGCCAGCAGACAGGGGGCTAACCAGCCCCAGCATTTT. Amino acid sequence: CASRQGANQPQHF.

The chain is built from TRBV2 and TRBJ2-2, with 7 bases lining up with TRBD2. This CDR3 is built from 14 residues. The germline CDR1 and CDR2 sequences are SNHLY and FYNNEI. Losses at the gene ends were 6 bases for V and 5 bases for J; bases not matched to a gene: 6. As DNA, the CDR3 is TGTGCCAGCAGGGCGCTCGGGGGGACCGGGGAGCTGTTTTTT. Translating it yields CASRALGGTGELFF.

The chain joins TRBV9 to TRBJ1-4; D remains unclear. CDR1 and CDR2 (germline): SGDLS, YYNGEE. Between the trimmed V and J ends, which lost 0 bases and 2 bases, there was a span of 8 bases. The CDR3 sequence is 15 residues long. CDR3 sequence reads: CASSVDGRTNEKLFF. CDR3 in DNA: TGTGCCAGCAGCGTAGATGGGCGGACTAATGAAAAACTGTTTTTT.

The J gene is TRBJ1-6, the V gene TRBV28; D is uncertain. The germline V and J ends were trimmed by 5 bases and 8 bases, with 13 bases remaining between them. The length of the CDR3 is 14 residues. CDR1 and CDR2 from the germline V gene are MDHEN and SYDVKM. The CDR3 loop is CASSMRALDSPLHF. CDR3 DNA: TGTGCCAGCAGTATGAGGGCGTTGGATTCACCCCTCCACTTT. Drawing the rest from reference TRBV28 and TRBJ1-6, the complete variable domain is DVKVTQSSRYLVKRTGEKVFLECVQDMDHENMFWYRQDPGLGLRLIYFSYDVKMKEKGDIPEGYSVSREKKERFSLILESASTNQTSMYLCASSMRALDSPLHFGNGTRLTVT.

This chain joins TRBV3-1 (or the pseudogene TRBV3-2) and TRBJ2-7; weak D call: TRBD1 (6 bases). Trimming took 5 bases from V and 2 from J, leaving 19 bases between them. This CDR3 is built from 16 residues. Per germline, CDR1 LGHDT and CDR2 YNNKEL (reference sequence). Here the CDR3 reads CASSRLRDKRPYEQYF. DNA for the CDR3: TGTGCCAGCAGCAGACTCCGGGACAAACGACCCTACGAGCAGTACTTC.

The chain recombines TRBV6-2 or TRBV6-3 with TRBJ2-1; TRBD2 aligns across 12 bases. Trimming cost V 5 bases and J 5 bases; bases outside gene matches: 7. The V gene's germline CDR1 is MNHEY and CDR2 SVGEGT. The length of the CDR3 is 16 residues. The CDR3 sequence is CASSGLAGGDDNEQFF. CDR3 in DNA: TGTGCCAGCAGTGGGCTAGCGGGGGGGGATGACAATGAGCAGTTCTTC.

This chain links TRBV2 with TRBJ1-1; no reliable D call. The ends were cut back, 4 bases at V and 4 bases at J, with 13 bases in the middle. Germline values: CDR1 SNHLY, CDR2 FYNNEI. The CDR3 consists of 14 residues. The CDR3 sequence is CASSVSRRGTEAFF. DNA of the CDR3: TGTGCCAGCAGTGTCTCCAGGCGCGGCACTGAAGCTTTCTTT.

This clone has just a few counts. J is TRBJ1-1 and V is TRBV30; the D is unclear. Trimming left V 2 bases short and J 1 base short, with 5 bases between. The CDR3 totals 12 residues. Looked up from germline, CDR1 is GTSNPN and CDR2 is SVGIG (reference sequence). Written as DNA, the CDR3 is TGTGCCTGGAGTCCAGAGAACACTGAAGCTTTCTTT. Protein: CAWSPENTEAFF.

V is TRBV5-4 and J is TRBJ2-5; no clear D. The V gene lost 1 base and the J gene lost 2 bases, with 9 bases spanning the gap. Germline CDR1 SGHNT, CDR2 YYREEE (reference sequence). CDR3 length: 14 amino acids. The CDR3 reads CASSLQGSQETQYF. Written as DNA, the CDR3 is TGTGCCAGCAGCTTGCAAGGGTCTCAAGAGACCCAGTACTTC.

The count of this clone is one. The chain recombines TRBV5-1 with TRBJ2-5; D call uncertain. Germline loops: CDR1 SGHRS, CDR2 YFSETQ. The V end was cut by 0 bases, the J end by 9 bases, with 6 bases between. The CDR3 sequence is 11 residues long. CDR3 in amino acids: CASSLGGAQYF. The CDR3 DNA follows: TGCGCCAGCAGCTTGGGAGGAGCCCAGTACTTC.

V and J are TRBV4-1 and TRBJ2-3; the D gene is possibly TRBD2 (7 bases). Looked up from germline, CDR1 is MGHRA and CDR2 is YSYEKL. V shed 1 base and J shed 5 bases, with 25 bases lying between them. The length of the CDR3 is 19 residues. CDR3 coding DNA: TGCGCCAGCAGCCAAGTCGGGGTTCGGGCGGGGGCTGGGCGAGATACGCAGTATTTT. Amino acid sequence: CASSQVGVRAGAGRDTQYF.

This clone was observed once. This chain links TRBV18 with TRBJ2-7; the D is unclear. Germline CDR1 reads KGHSH; CDR2 reads LQKENI. The length of the CDR3 is 14 residues. V shed 5 bases and J shed 1 base, with 12 bases lying between them. The CDR3 DNA is TGTGCCAGCTCATCGGACGGTGGATCCTACGAGCAGTACTTC. Protein product: CASSSDGGSYEQYF.